This TCR beta chain was captured by sequencing in a study of OX40 agonist ivuxolimab in advanced cancers. The table came from immunoSEQ multiplex PCR; TCRdb's copy has only in-frame clones and leaves some out. The profile covers 60,000 to 85,000 clones, with under 90% appearing a single time and approximately 2.3% taken by the ten largest. Researchers took blood at baseline, on cycle 4 day 1, and on cycle 7 day 1. This clone has only a few counts. V lost 7 bases, J lost 1 base, and 13 bases lay in between. The CDR3 runs to 14 residues. The germline V gene encodes CDR1 MDHEN and CDR2 SYDVKM. The chain employs TRBV28 and TRBJ1-2, with no clear D. The sample was CD4+ or CD8+ T cells sorted from blood, taken in a trial of the OX40 agonist ivuxolimab. This clonotype was sampled from an adult with an advanced solid tumor such as melanoma, head and neck, liver or kidney cancer. CDR3: CASTLGTLNYGYTF. In nucleotides, the CDR3 is TGTGCCAGCACCCTCGGAACTCTTAACTATGGCTACACCTTC.